This TCR beta chain was identified in a study of T cells after yellow fever vaccination. Broader study findings: CD4 and CD8 compartments shared a small share of clonotypes. Although the secondary response was weaker, it peaked faster, at day 5 versus 15. High-abundance clonotypes from the bulk population could contaminate FACS-sorted repertoires.

Template switching with 5'RACE generated the TCR cDNA and added a universal primer site and UMIs. One entry per CDR3 protein, called by TCRdb with MiXCR from the 5' RACE reads. Among 450,000 to 600,000 distinct CDR3 sequences, about 17% were seen once, and the ten largest hold roughly 17%. Germline values: CDR1 SGHTA, CDR2 FQGNSA. V gave up 1 base and J gave up 6 bases, with 10 bases separating them. The CDR3 is made up of 14 amino acids. Worth noting for this clonotype: Its antigen is currently unknown.

This rearrangement joins TRBV7-2 to TRBJ2-1; possibly TRBD1 for D (5 bases). The sequence was obtained from a man aged 18-30 years who received the YFV17D yellow fever vaccine. Material: PBMCs, obtained 5 days after the first yellow fever vaccination. CDR3 in amino acids: CASSLGGRANEQFF. CDR3 in DNA: TGTGCCAGCAGCTTAGGGGGCAGGGCCAATGAGCAGTTCTTC.